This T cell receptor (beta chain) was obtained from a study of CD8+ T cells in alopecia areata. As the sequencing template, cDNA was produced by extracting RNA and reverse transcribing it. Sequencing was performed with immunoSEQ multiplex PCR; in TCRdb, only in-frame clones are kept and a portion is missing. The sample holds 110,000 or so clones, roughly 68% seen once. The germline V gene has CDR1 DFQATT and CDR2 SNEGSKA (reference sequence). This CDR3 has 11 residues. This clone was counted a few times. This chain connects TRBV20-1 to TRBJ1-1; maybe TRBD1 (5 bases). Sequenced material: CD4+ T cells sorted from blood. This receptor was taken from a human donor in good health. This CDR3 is CRPGAGSEAFF. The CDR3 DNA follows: TGCCGACCAGGTGCAGGGTCTGAAGCTTTCTTT.